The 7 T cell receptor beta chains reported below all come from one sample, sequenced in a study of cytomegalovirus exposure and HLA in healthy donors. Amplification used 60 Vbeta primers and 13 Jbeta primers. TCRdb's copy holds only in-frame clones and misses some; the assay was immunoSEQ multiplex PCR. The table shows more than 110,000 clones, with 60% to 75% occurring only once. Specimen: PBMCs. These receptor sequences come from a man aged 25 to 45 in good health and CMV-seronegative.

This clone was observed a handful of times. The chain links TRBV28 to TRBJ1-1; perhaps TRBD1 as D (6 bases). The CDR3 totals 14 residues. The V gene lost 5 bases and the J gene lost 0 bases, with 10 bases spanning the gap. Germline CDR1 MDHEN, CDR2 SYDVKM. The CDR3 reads CASSPTGLNTEAFF. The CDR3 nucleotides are TGTGCCAGCAGTCCGACAGGCTTGAACACTGAAGCTTTCTTT.

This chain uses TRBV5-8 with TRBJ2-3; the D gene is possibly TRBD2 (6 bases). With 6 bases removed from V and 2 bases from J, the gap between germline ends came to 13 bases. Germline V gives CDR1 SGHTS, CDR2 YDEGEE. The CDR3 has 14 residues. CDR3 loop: CASTRDSITDTQYF. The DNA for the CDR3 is TGTGCCAGCACCCGGGACTCGATCACAGATACGCAGTATTTT.

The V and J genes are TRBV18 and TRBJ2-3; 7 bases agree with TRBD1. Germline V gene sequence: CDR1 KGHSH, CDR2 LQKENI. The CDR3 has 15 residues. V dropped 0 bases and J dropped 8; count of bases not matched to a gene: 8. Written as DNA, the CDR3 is TGTGCCAGCTCACCACCGGGACAGACACTCGGTACGCAGTATTTT. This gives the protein CASSPPGQTLGTQYF. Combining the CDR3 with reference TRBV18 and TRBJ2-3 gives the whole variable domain NAGVMQNPRHLVRRRGQEARLRCSPMKGHSHVYWYRQLPEEGLKFMVYLQKENIIDESGMPKERFSAEFPKEGPSILRIQQVVRGDSAAYFCASSPPGQTLGTQYFGPGTRLTVL.

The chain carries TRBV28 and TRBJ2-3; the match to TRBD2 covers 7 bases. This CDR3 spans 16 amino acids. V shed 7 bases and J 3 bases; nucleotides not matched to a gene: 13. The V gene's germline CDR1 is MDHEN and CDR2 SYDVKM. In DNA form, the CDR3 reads TGTGCCAGCAAAATCCACGGAGGTAGCGGGACAGATACGCAGTATTTT. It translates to CASKIHGGSGTDTQYF. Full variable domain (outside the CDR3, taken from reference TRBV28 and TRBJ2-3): DVKVTQSSRYLVKRTGEKVFLECVQDMDHENMFWYRQDPGLGLRLIYFSYDVKMKEKGDIPEGYSVSREKKERFSLILESASTNQTSMYLCASKIHGGSGTDTQYFGPGTRLTVL.

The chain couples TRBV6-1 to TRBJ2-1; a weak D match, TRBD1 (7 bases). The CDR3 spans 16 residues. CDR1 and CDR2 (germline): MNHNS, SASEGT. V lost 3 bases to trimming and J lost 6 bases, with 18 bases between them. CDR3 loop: CASSEWFGQGGNEQFF. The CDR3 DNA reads TGTGCCAGCAGTGAGTGGTTCGGGCAGGGGGGCAATGAGCAGTTCTTC.

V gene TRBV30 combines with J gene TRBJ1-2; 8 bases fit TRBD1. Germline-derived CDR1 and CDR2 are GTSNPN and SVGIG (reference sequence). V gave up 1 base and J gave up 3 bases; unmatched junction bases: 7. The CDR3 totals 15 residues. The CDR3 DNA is TGTGCCTGGAGTGGACAGGGGAGGAAGGACTATGGCTACACCTTC. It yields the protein CAWSGQGRKDYGYTF. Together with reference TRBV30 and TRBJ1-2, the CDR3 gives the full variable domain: SQTIHQWPATLVQPVGSPLSLECTVEGTSNPNLYWYRQAAGRGLQLLFYSVGIGQISSEVPQNLSASRPQDRQFILSSKKLLLSDSGFYLCAWSGQGRKDYGYTFGSGTRLTVV.

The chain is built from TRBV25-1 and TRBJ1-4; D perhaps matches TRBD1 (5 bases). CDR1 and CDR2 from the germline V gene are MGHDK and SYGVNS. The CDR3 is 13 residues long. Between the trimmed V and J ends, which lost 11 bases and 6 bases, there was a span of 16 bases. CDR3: CAVNQGGDEKLFF. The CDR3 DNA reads TGTGCCGTCAACCAGGGAGGGGATGAAAAACTGTTTTTT.